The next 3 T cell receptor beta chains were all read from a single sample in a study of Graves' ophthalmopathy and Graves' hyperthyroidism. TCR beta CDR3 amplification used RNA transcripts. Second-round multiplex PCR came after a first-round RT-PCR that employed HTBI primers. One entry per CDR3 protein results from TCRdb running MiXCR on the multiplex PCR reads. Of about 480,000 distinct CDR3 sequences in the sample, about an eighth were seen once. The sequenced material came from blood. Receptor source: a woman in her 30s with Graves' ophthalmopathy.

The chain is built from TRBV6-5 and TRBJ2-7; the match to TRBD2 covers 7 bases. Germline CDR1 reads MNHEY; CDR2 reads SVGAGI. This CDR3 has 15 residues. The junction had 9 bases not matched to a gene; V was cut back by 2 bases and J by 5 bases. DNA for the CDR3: TGTGCCAGCAGTTACGGGTGGGGAGGGTCCGACGAGCAGTACTTC. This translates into CASSYGWGGSDEQYF.

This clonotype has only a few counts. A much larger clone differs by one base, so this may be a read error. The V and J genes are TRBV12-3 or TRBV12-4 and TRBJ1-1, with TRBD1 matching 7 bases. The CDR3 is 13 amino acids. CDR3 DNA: TGTGCCAGCAGACCCGGACAGGCTTCTGAAGCTTGCTTT. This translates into CASRPGQASEACF.

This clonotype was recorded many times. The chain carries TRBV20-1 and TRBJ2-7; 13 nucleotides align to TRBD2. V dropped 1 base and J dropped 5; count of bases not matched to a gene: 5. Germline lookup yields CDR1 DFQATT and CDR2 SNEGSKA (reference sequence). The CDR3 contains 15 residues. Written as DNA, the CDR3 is TGCAGTGCTAGAGCCGGGACTAGCGGGACCCACGAGCAGTACTTC. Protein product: CSARAGTSGTHEQYF.